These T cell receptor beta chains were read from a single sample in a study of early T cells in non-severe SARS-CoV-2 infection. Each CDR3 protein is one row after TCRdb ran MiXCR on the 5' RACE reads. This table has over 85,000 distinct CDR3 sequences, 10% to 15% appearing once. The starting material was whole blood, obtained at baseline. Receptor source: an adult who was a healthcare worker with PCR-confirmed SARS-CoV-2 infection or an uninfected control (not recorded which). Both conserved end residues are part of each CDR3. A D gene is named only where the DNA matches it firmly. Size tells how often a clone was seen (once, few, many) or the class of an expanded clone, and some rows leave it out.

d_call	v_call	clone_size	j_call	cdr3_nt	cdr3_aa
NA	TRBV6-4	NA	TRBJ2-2	TGTGCCAGCAGTGAGATCCTAACCTACACCGGGGAGCTGTTTTTT	CASSEILTYTGELFF
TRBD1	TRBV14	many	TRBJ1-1	TGTGCCAGCAGCCGTAAGGGGACAGGGGCAGTGGGCACTGAAGCTTTCTTT	CASSRKGTGAVGTEAFF
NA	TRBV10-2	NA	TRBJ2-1	TGCGCCAGCAGGCTAACTGGGAGCTCCTACAATGAGCAGTTCTTC	CASRLTGSSYNEQFF
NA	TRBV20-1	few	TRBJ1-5	TGCAGTGCTAGAGTCAGGGGAGGCAATCAGCCCCAGCATTTT	CSARVRGGNQPQHF
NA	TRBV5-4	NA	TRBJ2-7	TGTGCCAGCAGCTTGGTTCCAGGTAGCTCCTACGAGCAGTACTTC	CASSLVPGSSYEQYF
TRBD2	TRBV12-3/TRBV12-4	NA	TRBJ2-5	TGTGCCAGCACCGCTCCCGGGACTACCCAAGAGACCCAGTACTTC	CASTAPGTTQETQYF
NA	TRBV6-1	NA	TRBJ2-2	TGTGCCAGCAGAACGGGAGAGGGCGGCACCGGGGAGCTGTTTTTT	CASRTGEGGTGELFF
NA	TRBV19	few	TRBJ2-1	TGTGCCGGAGGTCCCGGGTCCTACAATGAGCAGTTCTTC	CAGGPGSYNEQFF
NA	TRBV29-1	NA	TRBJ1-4	TGCAGCGTGTCGGAAAGGGGTTTTGAAAAACTGTTTTTT	CSVSERGFEKLFF
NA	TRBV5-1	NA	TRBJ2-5	TGCGCCAGCAGCTTGGCCCTCCGGGTTAAAGAGACCCAGTACTTC	CASSLALRVKETQYF
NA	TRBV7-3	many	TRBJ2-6	TGTGCCAGCACAGGGCAGAGCTCTGGGGCCAACGTCCTGACTTTC	CASTGQSSGANVLTF
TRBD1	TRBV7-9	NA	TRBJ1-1	TGTGCCAGCAGCTCCCGGGGACAGGGAACGACTGAAGCTTTCTTT	CASSSRGQGTTEAFF
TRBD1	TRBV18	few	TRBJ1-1	TGTGCCAGCTCACCTAGGACAGGCGGGGTCACTGAAGCTTTCTTT	CASSPRTGGVTEAFF
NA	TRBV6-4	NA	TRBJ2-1	TGTGCCAGCAGTGAAGGGAGGCCGGGAGTAAATGAGCAGTTCTTC	CASSEGRPGVNEQFF
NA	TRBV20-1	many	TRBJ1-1	TGCAGTGCACTTGACCCCACGTCAGAAGCTTTCTTT	CSALDPTSEAFF
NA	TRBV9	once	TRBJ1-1	TGTGCCAGCAGCGTAGTGTTCAGGGGAGCTCTACTCACTGAAGCTTTCTTT	CASSVVFRGALLTEAFF
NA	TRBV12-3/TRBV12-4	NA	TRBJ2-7	TGTGCCAGCAGTATTCAAGGACACGAGCAGTACTTC	CASSIQGHEQYF
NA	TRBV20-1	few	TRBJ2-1	TGCAGTGCCGACCGAGGGCCCTACAATGAGCAGTTCTTC	CSADRGPYNEQFF
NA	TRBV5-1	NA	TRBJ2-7	TGCGCCAGCAGCTCCGATAACTACGAGCAGTACTTC	CASSSDNYEQYF
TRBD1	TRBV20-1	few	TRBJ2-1	TGCAGTGCTAAACGGGACAGGGGCAGGAATGAGCAGTTCTTC	CSAKRDRGRNEQFF
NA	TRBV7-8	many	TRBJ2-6	TGTGCCAGCAGCTTAGGCTCTGGGGCCAACGTCCTGACTTTC	CASSLGSGANVLTF
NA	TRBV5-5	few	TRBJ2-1	TGTGCCAGCAGCTTTGGGGCTAGTGAGCAGTTCTTC	CASSFGASEQFF
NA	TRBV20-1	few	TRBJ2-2	TGCAGTGCTAGATACGGGGCCACCGGGGAGCTGTTTTTT	CSARYGATGELFF
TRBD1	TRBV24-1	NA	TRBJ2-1	TGTGCCACCAGTGACCCGGGACAGGGGGGAAACAATGAGCAGTTCTTC	CATSDPGQGGNNEQFF
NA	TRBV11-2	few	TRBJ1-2	TGTGCCAGCAGCTTTCGACAAGGTCTTAACTATGGCTACACCTTC	CASSFRQGLNYGYTF
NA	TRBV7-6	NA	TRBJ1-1	TGTGCCAGCACCGACTCAGGGTGGAGTGAAGCTTTCTTT	CASTDSGWSEAFF
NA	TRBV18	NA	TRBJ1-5	TGTGCCAGCTCACCGACAGGCAGCCTCGATCAGCCCCAGCATTTT	CASSPTGSLDQPQHF
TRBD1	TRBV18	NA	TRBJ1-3	TGTGCCAGCTCACCAGACAGGGAAAACACCATATATTTT	CASSPDRENTIYF
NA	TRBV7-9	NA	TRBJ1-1	TGTGCCAGCAGCGAGCCGACAGGGAACACTGAAGCTTTCTTT	CASSEPTGNTEAFF
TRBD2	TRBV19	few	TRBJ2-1	TGTGCCAGTATATCGGCTAGCGGGGGTATCGATGAGCAGTTCTTC	CASISASGGIDEQFF
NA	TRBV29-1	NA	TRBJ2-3	TGCAGCGTTGAGAGCGGGACACGCTCTCCGCAGTATTTT	CSVESGTRSPQYF